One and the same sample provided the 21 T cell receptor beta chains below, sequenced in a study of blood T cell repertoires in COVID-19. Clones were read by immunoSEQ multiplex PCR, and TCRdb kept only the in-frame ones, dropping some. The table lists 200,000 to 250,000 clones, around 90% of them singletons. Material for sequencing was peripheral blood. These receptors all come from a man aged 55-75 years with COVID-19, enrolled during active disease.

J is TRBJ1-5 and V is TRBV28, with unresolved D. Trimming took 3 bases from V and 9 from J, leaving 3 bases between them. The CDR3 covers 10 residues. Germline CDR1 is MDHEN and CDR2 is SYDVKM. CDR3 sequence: CASSFRPQHF. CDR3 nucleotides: TGTGCCAGCAGTTTCCGGCCCCAGCATTTT. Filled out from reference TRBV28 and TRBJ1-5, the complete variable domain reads DVKVTQSSRYLVKRTGEKVFLECVQDMDHENMFWYRQDPGLGLRLIYFSYDVKMKEKGDIPEGYSVSREKKERFSLILESASTNQTSMYLCASSFRPQHFGDGTRLSIL.

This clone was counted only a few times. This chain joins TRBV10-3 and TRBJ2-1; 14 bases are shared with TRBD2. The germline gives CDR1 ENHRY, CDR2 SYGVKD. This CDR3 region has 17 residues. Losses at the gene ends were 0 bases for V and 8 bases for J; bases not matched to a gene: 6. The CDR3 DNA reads TGTGCCATCAGTGAGTCGGGACTAGCGGGAGAGCGGCATGAGCAGTTCTTC. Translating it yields CAISESGLAGERHEQFF.

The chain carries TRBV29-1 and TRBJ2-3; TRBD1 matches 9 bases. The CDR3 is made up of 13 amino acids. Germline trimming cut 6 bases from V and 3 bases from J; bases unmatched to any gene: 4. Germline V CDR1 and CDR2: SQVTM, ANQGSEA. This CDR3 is CSVTGGLTDTQYF. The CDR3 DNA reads TGCAGCGTCACAGGGGGCCTAACAGATACGCAGTATTTT.

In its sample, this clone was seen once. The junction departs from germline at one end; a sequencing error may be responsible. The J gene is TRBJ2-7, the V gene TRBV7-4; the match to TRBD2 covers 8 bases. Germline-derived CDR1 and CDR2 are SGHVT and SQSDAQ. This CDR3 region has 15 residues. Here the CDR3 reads CASSGGLECTYEPYF. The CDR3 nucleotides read TGTGCCAGCAGCGGGGGACTAGAATGTACATACGAGCCGTACTTC.

This CDR3 reads CASSAGAGTYEQYF. Written as DNA, the CDR3 is TGTGCCAGCAGCGCGGGAGCAGGGACCTACGAGCAGTACTTC. V is TRBV7-2 and J is TRBJ2-7; 7 nucleotides match TRBD2. This CDR3 contains 14 residues. J gave up 2 bases and V 5 bases, and 6 bases lay outside the gene matches. Germline loops: CDR1 SGHTA, CDR2 FQGNSA. Variable domain in full (rest from reference TRBV7-2 and TRBJ2-7): GAGVSQSPSNKVTEKGKDVELRCDPISGHTALYWYRQSLGQGLEFLIYFQGNSAPDKSGLPSDRFSAERTGGSVSTLTIQRTQQEDSAVYLCASSAGAGTYEQYFGPGTRLTVT.

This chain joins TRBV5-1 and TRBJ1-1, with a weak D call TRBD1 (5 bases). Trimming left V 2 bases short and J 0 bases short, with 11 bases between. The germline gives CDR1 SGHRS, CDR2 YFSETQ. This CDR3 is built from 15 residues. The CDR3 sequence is CASSFSGGVNTEAFF. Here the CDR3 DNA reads TGCGCCAGCAGCTTTTCTGGGGGGGTGAACACTGAAGCTTTCTTT.

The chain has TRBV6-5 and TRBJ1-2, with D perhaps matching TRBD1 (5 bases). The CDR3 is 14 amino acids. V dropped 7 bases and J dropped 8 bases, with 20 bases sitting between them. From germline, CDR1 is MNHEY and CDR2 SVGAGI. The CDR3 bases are TGTGCCAGCAAACGGCCGCCGGGGGAGGCCGGCTACACCTTC. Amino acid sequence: CASKRPPGEAGYTF.

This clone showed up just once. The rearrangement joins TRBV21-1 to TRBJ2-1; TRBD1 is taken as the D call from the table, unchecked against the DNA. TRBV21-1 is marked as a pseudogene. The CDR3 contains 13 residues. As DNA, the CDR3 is TGTGCCAGCAGCACGACAGGGGGGAATGAGCAGTTCTTC. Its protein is CASSTTGGNEQFF.

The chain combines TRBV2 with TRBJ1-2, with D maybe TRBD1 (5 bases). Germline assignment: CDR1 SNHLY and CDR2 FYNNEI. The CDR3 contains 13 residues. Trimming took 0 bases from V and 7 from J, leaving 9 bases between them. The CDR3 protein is CASSEALQGGYTF. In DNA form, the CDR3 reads TGTGCCAGCAGTGAAGCGCTTCAGGGTGGCTACACCTTC.

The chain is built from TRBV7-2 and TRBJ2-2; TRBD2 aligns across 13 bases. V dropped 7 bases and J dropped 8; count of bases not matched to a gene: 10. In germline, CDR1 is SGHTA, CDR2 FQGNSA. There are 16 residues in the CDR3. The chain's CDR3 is CASILRTSGRNGELFF. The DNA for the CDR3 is TGTGCCAGCATACTCCGGACTAGCGGGAGAAATGGGGAGCTGTTTTTT.

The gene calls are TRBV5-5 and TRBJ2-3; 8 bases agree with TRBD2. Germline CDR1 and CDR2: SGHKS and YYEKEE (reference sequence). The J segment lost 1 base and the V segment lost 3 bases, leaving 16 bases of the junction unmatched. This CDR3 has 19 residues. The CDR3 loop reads CASSSTPSGLGSRTDTQYF. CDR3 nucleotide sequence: TGTGCCAGCAGCTCCACTCCCTCGGGACTAGGATCCCGCACAGATACGCAGTATTTT.

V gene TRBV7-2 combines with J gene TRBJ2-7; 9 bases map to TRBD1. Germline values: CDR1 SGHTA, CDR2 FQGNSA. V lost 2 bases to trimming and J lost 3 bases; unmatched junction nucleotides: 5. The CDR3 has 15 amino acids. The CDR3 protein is CASSLPNRGLYEQYF. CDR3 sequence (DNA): TGTGCCAGCAGCTTACCAAACAGGGGGCTCTACGAGCAGTACTTC.

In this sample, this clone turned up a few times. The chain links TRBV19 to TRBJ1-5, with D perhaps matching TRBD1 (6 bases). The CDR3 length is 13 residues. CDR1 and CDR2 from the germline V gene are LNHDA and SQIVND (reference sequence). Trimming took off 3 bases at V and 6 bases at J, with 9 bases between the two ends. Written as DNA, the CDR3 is TGTGCCAGTAGTATCATGGGGGCTCAGCCCCAGCATTTT. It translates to CASSIMGAQPQHF.

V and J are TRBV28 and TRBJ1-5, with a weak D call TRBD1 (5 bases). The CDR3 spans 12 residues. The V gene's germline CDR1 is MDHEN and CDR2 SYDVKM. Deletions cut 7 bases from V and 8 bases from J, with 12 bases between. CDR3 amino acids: CASKAGLKPQHF. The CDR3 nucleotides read TGTGCCAGCAAAGCAGGGCTAAAGCCCCAGCATTTT.

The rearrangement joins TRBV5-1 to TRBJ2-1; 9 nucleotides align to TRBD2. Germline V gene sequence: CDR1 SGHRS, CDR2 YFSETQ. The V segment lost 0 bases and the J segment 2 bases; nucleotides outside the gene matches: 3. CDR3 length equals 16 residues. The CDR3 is CASSLGASGAYNEQFF. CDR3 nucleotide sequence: TGCGCCAGCAGCTTGGGAGCTAGCGGGGCCTACAATGAGCAGTTCTTC.

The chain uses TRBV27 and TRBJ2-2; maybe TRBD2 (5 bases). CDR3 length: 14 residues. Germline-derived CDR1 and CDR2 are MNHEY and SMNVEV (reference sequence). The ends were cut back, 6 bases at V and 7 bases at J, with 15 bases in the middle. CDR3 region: CASSPRGLIGELFF. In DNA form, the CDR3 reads TGTGCCAGCAGCCCCCGAGGGTTAATCGGGGAGCTGTTTTTT.

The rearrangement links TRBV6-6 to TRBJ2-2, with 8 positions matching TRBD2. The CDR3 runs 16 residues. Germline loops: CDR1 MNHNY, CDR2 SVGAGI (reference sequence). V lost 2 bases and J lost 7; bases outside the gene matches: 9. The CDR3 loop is CASSYTGGGRVGELFF. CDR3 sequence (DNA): TGTGCCAGCAGTTACACGGGAGGGGGAAGGGTCGGGGAGCTGTTTTTT.

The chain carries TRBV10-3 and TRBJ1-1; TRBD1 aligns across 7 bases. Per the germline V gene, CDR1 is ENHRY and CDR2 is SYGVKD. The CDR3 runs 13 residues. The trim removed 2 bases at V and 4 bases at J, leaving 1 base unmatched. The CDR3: CAISEDRATEAFF. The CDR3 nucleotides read TGTGCCATCAGTGAGGACAGGGCCACTGAAGCTTTCTTT.

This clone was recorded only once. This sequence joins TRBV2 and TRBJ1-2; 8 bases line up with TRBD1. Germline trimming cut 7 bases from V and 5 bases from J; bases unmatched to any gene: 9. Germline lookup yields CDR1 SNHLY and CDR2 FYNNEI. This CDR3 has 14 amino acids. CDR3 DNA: TGTGCCAGCACCCAGACAGGGGCTACTTATGGCTACACCTTC. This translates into CASTQTGATYGYTF.

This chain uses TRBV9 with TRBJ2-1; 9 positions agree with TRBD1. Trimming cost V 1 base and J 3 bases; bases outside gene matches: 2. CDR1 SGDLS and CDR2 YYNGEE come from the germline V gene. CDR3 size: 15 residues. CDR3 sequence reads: CASSVLTGGYNEQFF. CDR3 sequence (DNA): TGTGCCAGCAGCGTACTGACAGGGGGCTACAATGAGCAGTTCTTC.

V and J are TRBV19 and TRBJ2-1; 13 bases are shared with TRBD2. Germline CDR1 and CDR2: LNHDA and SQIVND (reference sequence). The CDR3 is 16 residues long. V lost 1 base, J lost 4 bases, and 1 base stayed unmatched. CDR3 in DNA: TGTGCCAGTAGTATAGGACTAGCGGGGGGTTACAATGAGCAGTTCTTC. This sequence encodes CASSIGLAGGYNEQFF.